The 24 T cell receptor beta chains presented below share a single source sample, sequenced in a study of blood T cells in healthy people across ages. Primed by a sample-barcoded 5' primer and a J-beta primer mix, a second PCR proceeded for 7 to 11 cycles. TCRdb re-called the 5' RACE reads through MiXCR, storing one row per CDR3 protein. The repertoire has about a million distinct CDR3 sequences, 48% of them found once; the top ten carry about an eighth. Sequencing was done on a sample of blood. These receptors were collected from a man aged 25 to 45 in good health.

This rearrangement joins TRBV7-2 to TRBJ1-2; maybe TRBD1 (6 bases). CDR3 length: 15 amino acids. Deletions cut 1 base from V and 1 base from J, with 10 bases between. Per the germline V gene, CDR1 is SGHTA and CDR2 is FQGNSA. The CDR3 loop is CASSLGQAFNYGYTF. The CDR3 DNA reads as TGTGCCAGCAGCTTAGGACAGGCCTTTAACTATGGCTACACCTTC.

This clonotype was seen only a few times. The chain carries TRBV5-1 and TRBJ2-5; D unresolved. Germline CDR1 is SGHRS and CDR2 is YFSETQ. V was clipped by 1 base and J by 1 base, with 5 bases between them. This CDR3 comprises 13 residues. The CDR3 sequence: CASSLHFQETQYF. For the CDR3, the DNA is TGCGCCAGCAGCTTGCACTTCCAAGAGACCCAGTACTTC.

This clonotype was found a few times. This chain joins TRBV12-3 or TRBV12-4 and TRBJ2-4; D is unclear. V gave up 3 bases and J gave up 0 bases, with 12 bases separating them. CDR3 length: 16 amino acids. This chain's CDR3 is CASSFLGSGAKNIQYF. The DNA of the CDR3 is TGTGCCAGCAGTTTCTTGGGGTCTGGAGCCAAAAACATTCAGTACTTC.

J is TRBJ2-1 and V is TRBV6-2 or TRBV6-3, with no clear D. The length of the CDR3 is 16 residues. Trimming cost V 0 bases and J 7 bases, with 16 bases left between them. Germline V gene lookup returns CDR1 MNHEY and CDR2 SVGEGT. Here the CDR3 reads CASSYSYGFVSNEQFF. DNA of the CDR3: TGTGCCAGCAGTTACTCGTACGGATTCGTCTCAAATGAGCAGTTCTTC.

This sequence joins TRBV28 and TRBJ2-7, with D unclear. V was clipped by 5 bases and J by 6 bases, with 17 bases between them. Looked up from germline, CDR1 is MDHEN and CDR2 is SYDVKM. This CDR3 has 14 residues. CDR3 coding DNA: TGTGCCAGCAGTCCCCCCCCTAAGGGCTCCGAGCAGTACTTC. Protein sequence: CASSPPPKGSEQYF.

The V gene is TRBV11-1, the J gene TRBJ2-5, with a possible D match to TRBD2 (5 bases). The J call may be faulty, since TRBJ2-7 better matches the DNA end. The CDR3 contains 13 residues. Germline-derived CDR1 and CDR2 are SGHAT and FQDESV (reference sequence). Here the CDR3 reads CTTQNGLVDEQYF. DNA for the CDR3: TGTACCACTCAAAATGGACTGGTGGACGAGCAGTACTTC.

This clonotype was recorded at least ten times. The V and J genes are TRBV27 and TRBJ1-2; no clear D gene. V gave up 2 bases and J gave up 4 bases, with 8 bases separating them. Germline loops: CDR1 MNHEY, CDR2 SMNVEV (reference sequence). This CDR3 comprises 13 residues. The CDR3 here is CASSLGQFYGYTF. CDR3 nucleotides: TGTGCCAGCAGTTTAGGGCAGTTCTATGGCTACACCTTC.

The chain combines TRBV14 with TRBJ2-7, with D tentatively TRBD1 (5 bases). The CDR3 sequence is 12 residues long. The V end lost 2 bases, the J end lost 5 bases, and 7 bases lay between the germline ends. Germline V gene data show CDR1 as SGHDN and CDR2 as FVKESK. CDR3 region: CASSQWGNEQYF. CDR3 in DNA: TGTGCCAGCAGCCAATGGGGCAACGAGCAGTACTTC.

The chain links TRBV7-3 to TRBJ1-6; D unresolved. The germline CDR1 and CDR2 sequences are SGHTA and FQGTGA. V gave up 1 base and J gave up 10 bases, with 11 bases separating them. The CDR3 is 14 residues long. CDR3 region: CASSLSQEFSPLHF. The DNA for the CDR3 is TGTGCCAGCAGCTTAAGCCAGGAATTCTCACCCCTCCACTTT. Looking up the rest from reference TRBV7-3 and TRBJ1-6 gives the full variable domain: GAGVSQTPSNKVTEKGKYVELRCDPISGHTALYWYRQSLGQGPEFLIYFQGTGAADDSGLPNDRFFAVRPEGSVSTLKIQRTERGDSAVYLCASSLSQEFSPLHFGNGTRLTVT.

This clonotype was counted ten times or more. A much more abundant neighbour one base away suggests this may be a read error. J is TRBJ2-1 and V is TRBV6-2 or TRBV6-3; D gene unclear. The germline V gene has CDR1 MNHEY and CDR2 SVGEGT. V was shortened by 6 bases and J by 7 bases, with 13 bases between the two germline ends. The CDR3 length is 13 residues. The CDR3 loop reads CASRRLRANEQFF. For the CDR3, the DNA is TGTGCCAGCAGACGCCTCCGGGCAAATGAGCAGTTCTTC.

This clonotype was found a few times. This CDR3 reads CSARDPSGGPLSTDTQYF. In DNA, the CDR3 is TGCAGTGCTAGAGATCCTAGCGGGGGGCCCCTGAGCACAGATACGCAGTATTTT. The chain employs TRBV20-1 and TRBJ2-3; 11 bases are a match to TRBD2. CDR1 is DFQATT and CDR2 is SNEGSKA in the germline V gene (reference sequence). With 0 bases clipped from V and 0 bases from J, the junction kept 8 bases outside the gene matches. The CDR3 consists of 18 residues.

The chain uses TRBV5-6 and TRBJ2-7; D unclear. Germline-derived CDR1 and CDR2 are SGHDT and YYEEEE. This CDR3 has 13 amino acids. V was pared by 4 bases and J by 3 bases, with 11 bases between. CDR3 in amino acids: CASSLVQSYEQYF. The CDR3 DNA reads TGTGCCAGCAGCCTCGTACAGAGCTACGAGCAGTACTTC.

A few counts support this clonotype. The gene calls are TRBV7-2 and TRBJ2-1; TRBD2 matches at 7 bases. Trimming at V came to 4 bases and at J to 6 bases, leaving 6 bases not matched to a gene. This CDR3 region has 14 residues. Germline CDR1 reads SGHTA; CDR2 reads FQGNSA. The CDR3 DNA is TGTGCCAGCAGCTCCCCCGGGGGGACCAATGAGCAGTTCTTC. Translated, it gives CASSSPGGTNEQFF.

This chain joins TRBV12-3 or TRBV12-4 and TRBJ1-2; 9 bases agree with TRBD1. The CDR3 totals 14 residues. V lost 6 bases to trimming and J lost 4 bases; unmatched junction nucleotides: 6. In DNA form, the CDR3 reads TGTGCCAGCAGGCAGGGACAGGGTCGCTATGGCTACACCTTC. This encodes CASRQGQGRYGYTF.

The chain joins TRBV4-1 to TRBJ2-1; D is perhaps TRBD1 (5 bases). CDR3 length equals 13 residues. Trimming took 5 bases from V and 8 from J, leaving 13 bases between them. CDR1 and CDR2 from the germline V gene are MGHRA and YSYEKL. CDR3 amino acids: CASSSEGADEQFF. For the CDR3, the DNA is TGCGCCAGCAGCTCGGAAGGGGCTGATGAGCAGTTCTTC.

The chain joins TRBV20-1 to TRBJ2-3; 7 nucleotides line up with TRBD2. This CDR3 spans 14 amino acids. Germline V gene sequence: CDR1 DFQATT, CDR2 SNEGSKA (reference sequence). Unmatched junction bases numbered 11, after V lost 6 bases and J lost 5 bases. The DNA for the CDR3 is TGCAGTGCCCGAATCCCGGGGGGTAAAGATACGCAGTATTTT. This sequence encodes CSARIPGGKDTQYF.

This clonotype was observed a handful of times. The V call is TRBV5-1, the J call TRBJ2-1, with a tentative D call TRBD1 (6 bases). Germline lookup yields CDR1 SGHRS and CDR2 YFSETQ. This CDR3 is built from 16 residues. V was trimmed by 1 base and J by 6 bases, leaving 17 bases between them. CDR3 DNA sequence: TGCGCCAGCAGCTTGCCACTGACAGGTGGGGGCAATGAGCAGTTCTTC. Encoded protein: CASSLPLTGGGNEQFF.

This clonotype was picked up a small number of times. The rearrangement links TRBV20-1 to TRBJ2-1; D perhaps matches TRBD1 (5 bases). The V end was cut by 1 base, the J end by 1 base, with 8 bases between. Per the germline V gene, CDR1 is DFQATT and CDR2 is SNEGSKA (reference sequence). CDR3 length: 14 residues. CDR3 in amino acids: CSARGQGSYNEQFF. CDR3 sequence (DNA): TGCAGTGCTAGAGGCCAGGGTTCCTACAATGAGCAGTTCTTC.

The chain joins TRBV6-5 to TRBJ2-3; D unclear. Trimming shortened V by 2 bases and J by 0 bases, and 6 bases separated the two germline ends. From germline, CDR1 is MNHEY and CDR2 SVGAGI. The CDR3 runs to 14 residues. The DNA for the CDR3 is TGTGCCAGCAGTTACACGGCGAGCACAGATACGCAGTATTTT. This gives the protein CASSYTASTDTQYF.

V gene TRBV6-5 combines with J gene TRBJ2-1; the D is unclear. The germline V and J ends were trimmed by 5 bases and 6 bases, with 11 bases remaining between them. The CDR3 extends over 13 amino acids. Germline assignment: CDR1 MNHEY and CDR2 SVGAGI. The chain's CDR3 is CASSQNGPNEQFF. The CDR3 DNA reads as TGTGCCAGCAGTCAAAACGGCCCCAATGAGCAGTTCTTC.

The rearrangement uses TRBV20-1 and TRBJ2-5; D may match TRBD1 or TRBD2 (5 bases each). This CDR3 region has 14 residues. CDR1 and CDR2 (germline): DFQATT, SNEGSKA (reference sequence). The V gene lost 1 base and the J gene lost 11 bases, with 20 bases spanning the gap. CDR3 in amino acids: CSARGPPGPNEQYF. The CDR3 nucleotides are TGCAGTGCTAGAGGGCCCCCGGGGCCCAATGAGCAGTACTTC.

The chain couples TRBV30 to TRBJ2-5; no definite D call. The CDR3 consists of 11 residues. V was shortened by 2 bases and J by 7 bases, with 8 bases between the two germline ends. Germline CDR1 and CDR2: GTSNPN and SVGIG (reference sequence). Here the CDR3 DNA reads TGTGCCTGGAGTTCCCGGGTGACCCAGTACTTC. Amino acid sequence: CAWSSRVTQYF.

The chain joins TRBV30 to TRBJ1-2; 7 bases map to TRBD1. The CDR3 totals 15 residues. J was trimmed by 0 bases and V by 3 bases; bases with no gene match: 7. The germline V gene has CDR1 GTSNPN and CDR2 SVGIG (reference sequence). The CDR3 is CAWRQGPLANYGYTF. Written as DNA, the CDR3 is TGTGCCTGGAGACAGGGGCCCTTAGCTAACTATGGCTACACCTTC. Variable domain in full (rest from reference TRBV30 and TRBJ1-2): SQTIHQWPATLVQPVGSPLSLECTVEGTSNPNLYWYRQAAGRGLQLLFYSVGIGQISSEVPQNLSASRPQDRQFILSSKKLLLSDSGFYLCAWRQGPLANYGYTFGSGTRLTVV.

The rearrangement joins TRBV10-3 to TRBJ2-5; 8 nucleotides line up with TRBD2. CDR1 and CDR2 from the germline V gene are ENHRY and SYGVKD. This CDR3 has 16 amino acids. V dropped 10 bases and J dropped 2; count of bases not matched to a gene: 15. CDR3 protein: CATQRASAGGQETQYF. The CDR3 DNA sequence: TGTGCCACCCAAAGGGCTAGTGCGGGGGGACAAGAGACCCAGTACTTC.